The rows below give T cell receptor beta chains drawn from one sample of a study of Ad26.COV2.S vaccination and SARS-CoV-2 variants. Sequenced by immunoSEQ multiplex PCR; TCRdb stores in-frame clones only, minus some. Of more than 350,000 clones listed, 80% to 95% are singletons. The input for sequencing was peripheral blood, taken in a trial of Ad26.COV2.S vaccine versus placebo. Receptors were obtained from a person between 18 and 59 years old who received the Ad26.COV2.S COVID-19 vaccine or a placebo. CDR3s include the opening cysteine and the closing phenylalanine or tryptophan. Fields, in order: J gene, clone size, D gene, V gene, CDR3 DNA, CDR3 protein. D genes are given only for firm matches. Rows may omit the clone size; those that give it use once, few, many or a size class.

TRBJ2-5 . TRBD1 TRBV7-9 TGTGCCAGCAGCTTAACCCTGGGACAGGGGGGAGAGACCCAGTACTTC CASSLTLGQGGETQYF
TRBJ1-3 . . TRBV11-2 TGTGCCAGCAGTACCTCCCCGGGGGTGGGAAACACCATATATTTT CASSTSPGVGNTIYF
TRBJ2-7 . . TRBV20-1 TGCAGTGCTAGTCATACCGCGTACGAGCAGTACTTC CSASHTAYEQYF
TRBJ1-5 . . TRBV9 TGTGCCAGCAGCGTAGATACGGACCCGGGGCAGCCCCAGCATTTT CASSVDTDPGQPQHF
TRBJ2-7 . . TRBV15 TGTGCCACCCGGACCGCTAGCTCCTACGAGCAGTACTTC CATRTASSYEQYF
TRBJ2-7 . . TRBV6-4 TGTGCCAGCACCGATGGTTCCTACGAGCAGTACTTC CASTDGSYEQYF
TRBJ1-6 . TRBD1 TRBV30 TGTGCCTGGGGGACAGGGCAGGGGGCCACGGCCCTCCACTTT CAWGTGQGATALHF
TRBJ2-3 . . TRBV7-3 TGTGCCAGCAGCTTGGAAAGGGCGGGGACAGATACGCAGTATTTT CASSLERAGTDTQYF
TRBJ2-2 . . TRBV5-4 TGTGCCAGCAGCTTCGACGCTACGAACACCGGGGAGCTGTTTTTT CASSFDATNTGELFF
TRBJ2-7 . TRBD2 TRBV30 TGTGCCTGGAGTGTACACAGGACTAGCGTCTCCTACGAGCAGTACTTC CAWSVHRTSVSYEQYF
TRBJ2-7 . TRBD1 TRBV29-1 TGCAGCGTTGCTCGGGACAGGGGGTACAACGAGCAGTACTTC CSVARDRGYNEQYF
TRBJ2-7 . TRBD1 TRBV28 TGTGCCAGTGGGACAGGGAGCTCCTACGAGCAGTACTTC CASGTGSSYEQYF
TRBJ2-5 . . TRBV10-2 TGCGCCAGCAGTGACCGGAGACCTAACCAAGAGACCCAGTACTTC CASSDRRPNQETQYF
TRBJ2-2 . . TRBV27 TGTGCCAGCAGCTCCTTAGGTTTGGAGCTGTTTTTT CASSSLGLELFF
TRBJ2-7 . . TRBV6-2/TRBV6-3 TGTGCCAGCAGTTACTCGAGCTACTACGAGCAGTACTTC CASSYSSYYEQYF
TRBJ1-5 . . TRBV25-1 TGTGCCAGCAGTGCTCAGGCGGGTCAGCCCCAGCATTTT CASSAQAGQPQHF
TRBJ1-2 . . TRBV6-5 TGTGCCAGCAGTTCGCCCTACAGTTCTAACTATGGCTACACCTTC CASSSPYSSNYGYTF
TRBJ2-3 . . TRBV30 TGTGCCTGGGGACAGTTTAATTCAGATACGCAGTATTTT CAWGQFNSDTQYF
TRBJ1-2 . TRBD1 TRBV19 TGTGCCAGTAGCCGGGGACAGACTAACTATGGCTACACCTTC CASSRGQTNYGYTF
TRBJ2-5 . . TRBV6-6 TGTGCCAGCAGTCGGGGGGGGACAGTAGAGACCCAGTACTTC CASSRGGTVETQYF
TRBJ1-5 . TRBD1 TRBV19 TGTGCCAGTAGTAATCTCGGGACAGGACCCCAGCATTTT CASSNLGTGPQHF
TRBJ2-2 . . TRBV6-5 TGTGCCAGCAGCCCCCGAGTGAACACCGGGGAGCTGTTTTTT CASSPRVNTGELFF
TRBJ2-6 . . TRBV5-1 TGCGCCAGCAGCATACCACACTCTGGGGCCAACGTCCTGACTTTC CASSIPHSGANVLTF
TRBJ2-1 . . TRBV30 TGTGCCTGGAGAAGGTGGGACAATGAGCAGTTCTTC CAWRRWDNEQFF
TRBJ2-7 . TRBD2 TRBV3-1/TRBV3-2 TGTGCCAGCAGCCAAGAATTTATTAGCGGGAGCGAGCAGTACTTC CASSQEFISGSEQYF
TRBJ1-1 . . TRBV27 TGTGCCAGCAGTTTAGGGGGACTAAACACTGAAGCTTTCTTT CASSLGGLNTEAFF
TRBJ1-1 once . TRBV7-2 TGTGCCAGCAGCTTAGGTCCCTTGGGAAACACTGAAGCTTTCTTT CASSLGPLGNTEAFF
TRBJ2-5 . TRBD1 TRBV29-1 TGCAGCGTTGAAGGGACAGGGGGAGCTGAAGAGACCCAGTACTTC CSVEGTGGAEETQYF
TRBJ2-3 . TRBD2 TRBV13 TGTGCCAGCAGCTTAAGACTAGCGGGCACAGATACGCAGTATTTT CASSLRLAGTDTQYF
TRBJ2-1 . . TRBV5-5 TGTGCCAGCAGCTTGGGACAGATCAATGAGCAGTTCTTC CASSLGQINEQFF
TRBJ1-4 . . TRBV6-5 TGTGCCAGCAGTTACGCAGGAGGGGACAATAATGAAAAACTGTTTTTT CASSYAGGDNNEKLFF
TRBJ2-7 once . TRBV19 TGTGCCAGTAGTCTTTCGAGGGCCTACGAGCAGTACTTC CASSLSRAYEQYF
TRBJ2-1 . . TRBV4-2 TGTGCCAGCAGCCAAGCCCTCAACTGGTATAGCTCCTACAATGAGCAGTTCTTC CASSQALNWYSSYNEQFF
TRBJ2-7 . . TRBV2 TGTGCCAGCAGCCCAGGTGGTAGCCATTACGAGCAGTACTTC CASSPGGSHYEQYF
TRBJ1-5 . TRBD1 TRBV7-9 TGTGCCAGCAGCGGGGACAGGGTTCAGCCCCAGCATTTT CASSGDRVQPQHF
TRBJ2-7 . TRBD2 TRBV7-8 TGTGCCAGCAGCCAAGGGACTACCACTAACTACGAGCAGTACTTC CASSQGTTTNYEQYF
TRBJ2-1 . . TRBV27 TGTGCCAGCAGTTTTGGGGGGATCGGCTACAATGAGCAGTTCTTC CASSFGGIGYNEQFF
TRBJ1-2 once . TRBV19 TGTGCCAGTAGCCCTTCCAGGGATTACTATGGCTACACCTTC CASSPSRDYYGYTF
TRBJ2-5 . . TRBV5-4 TGTGCCAGCAGCCGGAGTCTTAGGGGAGAGACCCAGTACTTC CASSRSLRGETQYF
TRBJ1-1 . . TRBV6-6 TGTGCCAGCAGTACCCTAGCAAGGTGGGGACGCACTGAAGCTTTCTTT CASSTLARWGRTEAFF